These 4 T cell receptor beta chains share one sample of origin, sequenced in a study of Epstein–Barr virus B cells in breast cancer. No antigen is known for these receptors. Full V(D)J regions of alpha and beta chains were captured from RNA using SMARTer profiling. Using its own MiXCR run on the 5' RACE reads, TCRdb lists one record per CDR3 protein. The profile covers about 670 distinct CDR3 sequences, with around 43% appearing a single time and around 96% taken by the ten largest. The sample comprised tumor-infiltrating lymphocytes expanded in culture. All receptors derive from a woman in her 40s with triple-negative breast cancer.

This clonotype came up a few times. The chain couples TRBV28 to TRBJ2-1; D perhaps matches TRBD2 (7 bases). V lost 7 bases and J 15 bases, leaving 25 bases between the germline ends. The CDR3 runs to 14 residues. CDR1 and CDR2 from the germline V gene are MDHEN and SYDVKM. CDR3 protein: CASMVGGRSAHAFF. In DNA form, the CDR3 reads TGTGCCAGCATGGTCGGGGGGCGCTCGGCACATGCGTTCTTC.

V usage is TRBV11-2 and J usage is TRBJ2-1; TRBD2 matches 7 bases. V lost 3 bases and J lost 4; bases outside the gene matches: 9. The CDR3 length is 16 residues. Germline CDR1 and CDR2: SGHAT and FQNNGV. The CDR3 nucleotides are TGTGCCAGCAGCTTTAGGAGTAGCGGGTGGTACAATGAGCAGTTCTTC. This gives the protein CASSFRSSGWYNEQFF. The entire variable domain, with the rest obtained from reference TRBV11-2 and TRBJ2-1, is as follows: EAGVAQSPRYKIIEKRQSVAFWCNPISGHATLYWYQQILGQGPKLLIQFQNNGVVDDSQLPKDRFSAERLKGVDSTLKIQPAKLEDSAVYLCASSFRSSGWYNEQFFGPGTRLTVL.

The chain combines TRBV7-6 with TRBJ2-5; 7 bases fit TRBD2. V trimming: 1 base; J trimming: 5 bases; junction bases outside the gene matches: 7. This CDR3 is built from 15 residues. Germline V gene data show CDR1 as SGHVS and CDR2 as FNYEAQ. Here the CDR3 DNA reads TGTGCCAGCAGCTTAGAAGCGGGGTCGGGGGAGACCCAGTACTTC. Translating it yields CASSLEAGSGETQYF.

The V and J genes are TRBV18 and TRBJ1-2; D not resolved. This CDR3 has 15 amino acids. Germline assignment: CDR1 KGHSH and CDR2 LQKENI. V was pared by 2 bases and J by 1 base, with 11 bases between. This CDR3 is CASSPRPLLNYGYTF. CDR3 in DNA: TGTGCCAGCTCACCAAGGCCACTCCTTAACTATGGCTACACCTTC. The full variable domain, its missing parts supplied by reference TRBV18 and TRBJ1-2, is NAGVMQNPRHLVRRRGQEARLRCSPMKGHSHVYWYRQLPEEGLKFMVYLQKENIIDESGMPKERFSAEFPKEGPSILRIQQVVRGDSAAYFCASSPRPLLNYGYTFGSGTRLTVV.